Below, 8 T cell receptor beta chains from the same sample are listed, as sequenced in a study of shared clonotypes between healthy human individuals. The method was immunoSEQ multiplex PCR; TCRdb's version includes in-frame clones alone and lacks a portion of them. The table lists about 380,000 clones, around 96% of them singletons. The sample was memory CD8+ T cells sorted from blood. As to subset: CD45RO+ cells pooled with CCR7-negative TemRA cells. These receptor sequences come from a young man in good health.

This clone was seen just once. The V call is TRBV6-6, the J call TRBJ1-1; D gene unclear. V was pared by 6 bases and J by 7 bases, with 18 bases between. Germline values: CDR1 MNHNY, CDR2 SVGAGI (reference sequence). The CDR3 runs to 14 residues. The CDR3: CASRTTRPGGEAFF. The DNA of the CDR3 is TGTGCCAGCAGGACCACACGTCCCGGCGGTGAAGCTTTCTTT.

The genes are TRBV28 and TRBJ1-5; possibly TRBD1 for D (5 bases). This CDR3 comprises 16 residues. CDR1 is MDHEN and CDR2 is SYDVKM in the germline V gene. The ends were cut back, 5 bases at V and 2 bases at J, with 16 bases in the middle. CDR3 region: CASSNLGHRGNQPQHF. The CDR3 coding sequence is TGTGCCAGCAGTAACCTAGGACACCGAGGCAATCAGCCCCAGCATTTT.

A single count supports this clone. J is TRBJ2-7 and V is TRBV27; D not resolved. The CDR3 is 14 residues long. Trimming stripped 5 bases from V and 0 bases from J, with 11 bases between. Germline lookup yields CDR1 MNHEY and CDR2 SMNVEV (reference sequence). This CDR3 reads CASSMTPSSYEQYF. The CDR3 bases are TGTGCCAGCAGTATGACCCCGAGCTCCTACGAGCAGTACTTC.

V is TRBV4-2 and J is TRBJ2-6, with D perhaps matching TRBD2 (7 bases). Between the trimmed V and J ends, which lost 2 bases and 0 bases, there was a span of 8 bases. The germline V gene encodes CDR1 LGHNA and CDR2 YNFKEQ. The CDR3 runs 16 residues. In DNA form, the CDR3 reads TGTGCCAGCAGCCAAAGGGGGGGCTCTGGGGCCAACGTCCTGACTTTC. Residues: CASSQRGGSGANVLTF.

The rearrangement links TRBV27 to TRBJ2-7; no definite D call. V dropped 4 bases and J dropped 3 bases, with 10 bases sitting between them. This CDR3 has 13 residues. CDR1 and CDR2 from the germline V gene are MNHEY and SMNVEV (reference sequence). The CDR3 is CASSSGFYYEQYF. The CDR3 coding sequence is TGTGCCAGCAGTTCAGGCTTCTACTACGAGCAGTACTTC.

This chain uses TRBV21-1 with TRBJ2-7; the table's D call TRBD2 went unverified against the DNA. TRBV21-1 is assigned pseudogene status. The length of the CDR3 is 13 residues. CDR3 loop: CASPAPGGREQYF. As DNA, the CDR3 is TGTGCCAGCCCCGCACCCGGGGGGAGGGAGCAGTACTTC.

The chain is built from TRBV5-1 and TRBJ2-7, with 7 nucleotides matching TRBD2. Per germline, CDR1 SGHRS and CDR2 YFSETQ. This CDR3 is 15 amino acids long. Losses at the gene ends were 3 bases for V and 7 bases for J; bases not matched to a gene: 13. CDR3 DNA sequence: TGCGCCAGCAGCTCCGACCTAGCGGCCCTAGGGGAGCAGTACTTC. Amino acid sequence: CASSSDLAALGEQYF.

The V call is TRBV9, the J call TRBJ2-7, with TRBD2 matching 14 bases. V trimming: 0 bases; J trimming: 5 bases; junction bases outside the gene matches: 4. CDR3 length: 16 residues. The germline CDR1 and CDR2 sequences are SGDLS and YYNGEE. In DNA, the CDR3 is TGTGCCAGCAGCGTAGGACTAGCGGGAGGGATAAACGAGCAGTACTTC. Its protein is CASSVGLAGGINEQYF.